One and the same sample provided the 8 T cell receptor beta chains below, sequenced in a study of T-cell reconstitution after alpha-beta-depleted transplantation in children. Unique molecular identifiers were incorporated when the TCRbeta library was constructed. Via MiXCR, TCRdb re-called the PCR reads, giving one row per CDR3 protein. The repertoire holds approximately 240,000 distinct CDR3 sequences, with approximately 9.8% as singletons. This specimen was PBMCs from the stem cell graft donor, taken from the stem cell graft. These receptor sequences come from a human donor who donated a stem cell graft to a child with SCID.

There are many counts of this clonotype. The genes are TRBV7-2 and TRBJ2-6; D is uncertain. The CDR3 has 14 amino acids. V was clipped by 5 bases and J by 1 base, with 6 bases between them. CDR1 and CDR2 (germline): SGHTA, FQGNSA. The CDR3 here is CASSPGSGANVLTF. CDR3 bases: TGTGCCAGCAGCCCTGGATCTGGGGCCAACGTCCTGACTTTC. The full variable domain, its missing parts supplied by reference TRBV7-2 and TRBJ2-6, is GAGVSQSPSNKVTEKGKDVELRCDPISGHTALYWYRQSLGQGLEFLIYFQGNSAPDKSGLPSDRFSAERTGGSVSTLTIQRTQQEDSAVYLCASSPGSGANVLTFGAGSRLTVL.

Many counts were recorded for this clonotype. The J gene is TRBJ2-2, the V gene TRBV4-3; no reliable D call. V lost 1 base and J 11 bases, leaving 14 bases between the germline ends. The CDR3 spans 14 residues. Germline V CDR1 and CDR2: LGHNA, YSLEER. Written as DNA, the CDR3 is TGCGCCAGCAGCCAAGGCCTTGACCGAGTTGAGCTGTTTTTT. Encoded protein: CASSQGLDRVELFF.

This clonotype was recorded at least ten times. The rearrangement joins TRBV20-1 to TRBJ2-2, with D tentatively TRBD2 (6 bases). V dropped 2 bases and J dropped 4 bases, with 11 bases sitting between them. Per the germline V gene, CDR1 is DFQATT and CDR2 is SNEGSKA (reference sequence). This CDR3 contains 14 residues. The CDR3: CSARLSGSTGELFF. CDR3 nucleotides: TGCAGTGCTAGACTTAGCGGATCCACCGGGGAGCTGTTTTTT.

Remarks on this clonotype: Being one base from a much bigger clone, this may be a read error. CDR3 amino acids: CTSSSGLFNEQFF. As DNA, the CDR3 is TGTACCAGCAGTTCCGGCTTGTTTAATGAGCAGTTCTTC. V usage is TRBV6-5 and J usage is TRBJ2-1; D call uncertain. CDR3 length: 13 amino acids. Germline V lookup: CDR1 MNHEY, CDR2 SVGAGI.

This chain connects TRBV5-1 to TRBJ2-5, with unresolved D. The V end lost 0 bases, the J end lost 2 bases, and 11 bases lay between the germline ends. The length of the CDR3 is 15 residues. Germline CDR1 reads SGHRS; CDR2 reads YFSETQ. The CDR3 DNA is TGCGCCAGCAGCTTGGGACGGCTTCTTCAAGAGACCCAGTACTTC. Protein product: CASSLGRLLQETQYF.

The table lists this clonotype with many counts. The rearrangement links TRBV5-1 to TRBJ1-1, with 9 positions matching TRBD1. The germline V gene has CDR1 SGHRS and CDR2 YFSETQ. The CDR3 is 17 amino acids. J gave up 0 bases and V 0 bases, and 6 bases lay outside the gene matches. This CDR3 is CASSLEPGQGLNTEAFF. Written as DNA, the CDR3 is TGCGCCAGCAGCTTGGAACCGGGACAGGGTTTGAACACTGAAGCTTTCTTT.

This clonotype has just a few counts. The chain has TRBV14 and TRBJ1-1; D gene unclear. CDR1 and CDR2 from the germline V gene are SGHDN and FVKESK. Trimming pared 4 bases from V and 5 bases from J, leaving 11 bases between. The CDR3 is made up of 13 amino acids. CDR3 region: CASSRSYGTEAFF. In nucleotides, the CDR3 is TGTGCCAGCAGCCGTTCTTACGGAACTGAAGCTTTCTTT.

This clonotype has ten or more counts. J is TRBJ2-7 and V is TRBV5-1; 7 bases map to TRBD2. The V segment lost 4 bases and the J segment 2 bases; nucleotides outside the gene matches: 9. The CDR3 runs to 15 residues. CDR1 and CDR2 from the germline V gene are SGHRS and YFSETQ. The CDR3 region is CASSVTSASTYEQYF. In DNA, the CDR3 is TGCGCCAGCAGCGTTACTAGCGCCTCAACCTACGAGCAGTACTTC.